A selection of T cell receptor beta chains follows, all from one sample in a study of blood T cell repertoires in COVID-19. Sequencing used immunoSEQ multiplex PCR; TCRdb keeps in-frame clones, though not all of them. The top ten hold over 7.5% of the sample, which has about 25,000 clones, approximately 88% seen once. Sequencing was performed on peripheral blood. The receptor set was obtained from a human donor with active COVID-19. The donor label of this sample is uncertain. Both conserved end residues are part of each CDR3. A D gene is named only where the DNA matches it firmly. Expanded clones are given a class, and other clones once, few, many or no size at all.

TRBJ2-7 few - TRBV6-7 TGTGCCAGCAGTTACCCTGGAGGGACGGCTTACGGCTACGAGCAGTACTTC CASSYPGGTAYGYEQYF
TRBJ2-1 - - TRBV27 TGTGCCAGCAGTAAGCGGATTTCCTACAATGAGCAGTTCTTC CASSKRISYNEQFF
TRBJ2-1 - - TRBV3-1/TRBV3-2 TGTGCCAGCAGCCAAGACCTGGAGGGCAATGAGCAGTTCTTC CASSQDLEGNEQFF
TRBJ1-2 - TRBD1 TRBV3-1/TRBV3-2 TGTGCCAGCAGCTCGCCGGGACAGGGTGGGTCTGGCTACACCTTC CASSSPGQGGSGYTF
TRBJ2-1 - TRBD2 TRBV9 TGTGCCAGCAGCACCGGACTAGCGCTCAATGAGCAGTTCTTC CASSTGLALNEQFF
TRBJ2-1 once TRBD2 TRBV27 TGTGCCAGCAGTTTATCGGTAGCGGGGGCTAATGAGCAGTTCTTC CASSLSVAGANEQFF
TRBJ2-1 - - TRBV5-1 TGCGCCAGCAGCCTAACTTTTGGGCAGGGAAGGTCCAATAAGCAGTTCTTC CASSLTFGQGRSNKQFF
TRBJ2-7 - - TRBV7-8 TGTGCCAGCAGCCAACAGGGCTACGAGCAGTACTTC CASSQQGYEQYF
TRBJ1-5 once TRBD1 TRBV28 TGTGCCAGCAGTCCGGAGGGGGCGGGCAATCAGCCCCAGCATTTT CASSPEGAGNQPQHF
TRBJ1-5 few - TRBV19 TGTGCCAGTGGAGGGACGAGCAATCAGCCCCAGCATTTT CASGGTSNQPQHF
TRBJ2-1 - - TRBV30 TGTGCCTGGGATAGTTACGTCAGGCACAATGAGCAGTTCTTC CAWDSYVRHNEQFF
TRBJ2-1 - - TRBV6-2/TRBV6-3 TGTGCCAGCAGCCCCGCGGTAGCGGAGGTACGAGAGCAGTTCTTC CASSPAVAEVREQFF
TRBJ1-3 - - TRBV4-1 TGCGCCAGCAGCCAAGATGGGACAAGGGCTAAAGGAAACACCATATATTTT CASSQDGTRAKGNTIYF
TRBJ2-7 - - TRBV28 TGTGCCAGCACTAACGCTCTCACCAACGAGCAGTACTTC CASTNALTNEQYF
TRBJ2-1 - - TRBV7-9 TGTGCCAGCAGCCCTACTCCGGACTATACCGGCTACAATGAGCAGTTCTTC CASSPTPDYTGYNEQFF
TRBJ2-3 - TRBD2 TRBV27 TGTGCCAGCAGTTTATTGGGCCTAGCGGGTCGCACAGATACGCAGTATTTT CASSLLGLAGRTDTQYF
TRBJ2-2 - - TRBV12-3/TRBV12-4 TGTGCCAGCAGAGTTAGCACCGGGGAGCTGTTTTTT CASRVSTGELFF
TRBJ2-7 - - TRBV7-2 TGTGCCAGCAGCTTAGACCGGAGACCCGAGCAGTACTTC CASSLDRRPEQYF
TRBJ2-1 - TRBD1 TRBV6-5 TGTGCCAGCAGCTGGGGACAGGGGAATGAGCAGTTCTTC CASSWGQGNEQFF
TRBJ2-5 few - TRBV6-5 TGTGCCAGCAGTTATACTAGCAGGAGTAAAGGAGAGACCCAGTACTTC CASSYTSRSKGETQYF
TRBJ2-5 once - TRBV28 TGTGCCAGCAGTTTTGCTGGGGGCAGGAAGACCCAGTACTTC CASSFAGGRKTQYF
TRBJ2-7 - - TRBV19 TGTGCCAGTAGTATCGGGGAGAGCACCGACGAGCAGTACTTC CASSIGESTDEQYF
TRBJ2-2 - TRBD1 TRBV5-6 TGTGCCAGCAGACTGACAGGGACCAACACCGGGGAGCTGTTTTTT CASRLTGTNTGELFF
TRBJ1-1 - - TRBV10-2 TGCGCCAGCAGTGAGTCTGGCGGAACCACTGAAGCTTTCTTT CASSESGGTTEAFF
TRBJ2-7 - - TRBV28 TGTGCCAGCAGTTTAAAGAATCTATACGAGCAGTACTTC CASSLKNLYEQYF
TRBJ2-2 once TRBD2 TRBV19 TGTGCCAGTAGTAAGGACGTAGCGGGAGGGGACACCGGGGAGCTGTTTTTT CASSKDVAGGDTGELFF
TRBJ2-7 - - TRBV6-5 TGTGCCAGCAGAGACCTGACTAGAGCCTCCTACGAGCAGTACTTC CASRDLTRASYEQYF
TRBJ2-7 - - TRBV6-2/TRBV6-3 TGTGCCAGCAGTTACTCTGATAGCGGAGGCTACGAGCAGTACTTC CASSYSDSGGYEQYF
TRBJ1-1 - - TRBV27 TGTGCCAGCAGTTTATTGAGGGGGAGTAACACTGAAGCTTTCTTT CASSLLRGSNTEAFF
TRBJ2-1 - TRBD1 TRBV11-3 TGTGCCAGCGGACCGGGACAGGGGTCCAATGAGCAGTTCTTC CASGPGQGSNEQFF
TRBJ1-5 - - TRBV28 TGTGCCAGCGAGAGGGGGGGCGGTGGCAATCAGCCCCAGCATTTT CASERGGGGNQPQHF
TRBJ2-5 - TRBD2 TRBV7-9 TGTGCCAGCAGGATACTAGCGGGAGGTGGAGCAGAGACCCAGTACTTC CASRILAGGGAETQYF
TRBJ2-7 once - TRBV3-1/TRBV3-2 TGTGCCAGCAGCCAAGACTTAGACAGGAGGAAGCACTTC CASSQDLDRRKHF
TRBJ2-7 - TRBD1 TRBV5-1 TGCGCCAGCAGCCTGGGGACAGTCTACGAGCAGTACTTC CASSLGTVYEQYF
TRBJ1-3 few - TRBV11-3 TGTGCCAGCAGCCAACCTGGAGATCCTCCTGGAAACACCATATATTTT CASSQPGDPPGNTIYF
TRBJ1-2 once - TRBV7-9 TGTGCCAGCAGCCAGAACGGGGGAAGTTCTGGCTACACCTTC CASSQNGGSSGYTF
TRBJ1-2 - - TRBV4-2 TGTGCCAGCAGCCAACCGACACCAGAAAGCGGCTATGGCTACACCTTC CASSQPTPESGYGYTF
TRBJ2-5 - TRBD1 TRBV11-3 TGTGCCAGCAGCTCGACAGGGGAGGCCCAGTACTTC CASSSTGEAQYF
TRBJ2-1 - TRBD2 TRBV7-9 TGTGCCAGCAGCTTAGTGGTAGCGGGGTCCTACAATGAGCAGTTCTTC CASSLVVAGSYNEQFF
TRBJ2-6 - - TRBV5-6 TGTGCCAGCAGCATCCTGGACAGCCCTTACTCTGGGGCCAACGTCCTGACTTTC CASSILDSPYSGANVLTF
TRBJ2-7 - TRBD2 TRBV6-6 TGTGCCAGCAGTTCAACTAGCGGGAACTCCTACGAGCAGTACTTC CASSSTSGNSYEQYF
TRBJ1-1 few TRBD1 TRBV7-9 TGTGCCAGCCATACAGGGGGAGGCAACACTGAAGCTTTCTTT CASHTGGGNTEAFF
TRBJ2-3 - TRBD2 TRBV4-3 TGCGCCAGCAGCCAAGCCCCAACGTTAGCGGGAGCAATAGATACGCAGTATTTT CASSQAPTLAGAIDTQYF
TRBJ2-7 - TRBD2 TRBV27 TGTGCCAGCAGTTACACGGCCCCAGCGGGCGCGGGAGCCTACGAGCAGTACTTC CASSYTAPAGAGAYEQYF
TRBJ1-5 - TRBD1 TRBV24-1 TGTGCCACCAGTGATTCACCGTCCGACAGGGGGGGAAATCAGCCCCAGCATTTT CATSDSPSDRGGNQPQHF
TRBJ2-1 - - TRBV5-1 TGCGCCAGCAGCTTGTTAGAACTAGCCGGTAATGAGCAGTTCTTC CASSLLELAGNEQFF
TRBJ2-4 - - TRBV9 TGTGCCAGCAGCGTAGCCCCTGGTAGCGTAGGAAACATTCAGTACTTC CASSVAPGSVGNIQYF
TRBJ2-1 - TRBD2 TRBV19 TGTGCCAGTAGTGCCGGGACTAGCGGATGGGGTGAGCAGTTCTTC CASSAGTSGWGEQFF
TRBJ2-5 - TRBD2 TRBV6-6 TGTGCCAGCAGGGAATCGAGCGGGAGCGACTGGGAGACCCAGTACTTC CASRESSGSDWETQYF